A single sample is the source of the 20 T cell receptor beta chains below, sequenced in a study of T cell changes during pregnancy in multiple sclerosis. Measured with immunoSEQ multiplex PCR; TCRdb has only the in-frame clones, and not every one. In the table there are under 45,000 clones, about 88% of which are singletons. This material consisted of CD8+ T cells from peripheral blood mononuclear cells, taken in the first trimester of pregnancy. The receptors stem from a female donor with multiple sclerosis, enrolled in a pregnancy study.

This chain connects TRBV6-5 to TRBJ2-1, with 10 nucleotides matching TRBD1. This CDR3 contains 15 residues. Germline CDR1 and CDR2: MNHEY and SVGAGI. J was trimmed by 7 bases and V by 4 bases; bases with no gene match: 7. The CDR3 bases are TGTGCCAGCAGTTCGGGTGGGGACAGGGGAAATGAGCAGTTCTTC. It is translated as CASSSGGDRGNEQFF.

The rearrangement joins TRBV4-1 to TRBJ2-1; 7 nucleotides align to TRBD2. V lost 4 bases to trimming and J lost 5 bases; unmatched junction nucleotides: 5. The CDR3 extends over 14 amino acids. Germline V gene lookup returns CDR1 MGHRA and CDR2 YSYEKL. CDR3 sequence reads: CASSRKRGNNEQFF. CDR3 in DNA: TGCGCCAGCAGCCGCAAGCGGGGCAACAATGAGCAGTTCTTC.

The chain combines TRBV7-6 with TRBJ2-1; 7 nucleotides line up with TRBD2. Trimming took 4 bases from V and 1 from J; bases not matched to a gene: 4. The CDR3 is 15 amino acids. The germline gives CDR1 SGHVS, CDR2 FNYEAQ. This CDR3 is CASSSQRGSYNEQFF. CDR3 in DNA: TGTGCCAGCAGCTCGCAGCGGGGATCCTACAATGAGCAGTTCTTC.

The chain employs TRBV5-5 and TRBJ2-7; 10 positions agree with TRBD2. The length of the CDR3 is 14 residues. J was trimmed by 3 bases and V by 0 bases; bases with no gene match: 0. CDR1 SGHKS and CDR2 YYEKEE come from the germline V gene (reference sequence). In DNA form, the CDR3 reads TGTGCCAGCAGCTTGGGGACTAGCGGCTACGAGCAGTACTTC. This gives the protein CASSLGTSGYEQYF.

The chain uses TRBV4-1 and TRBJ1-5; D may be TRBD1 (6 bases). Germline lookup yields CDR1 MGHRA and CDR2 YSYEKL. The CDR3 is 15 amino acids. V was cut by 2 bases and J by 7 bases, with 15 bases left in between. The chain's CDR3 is CASSQTTGEMQPQHF. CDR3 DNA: TGCGCCAGCAGCCAAACGACAGGCGAAATGCAGCCCCAGCATTTT.

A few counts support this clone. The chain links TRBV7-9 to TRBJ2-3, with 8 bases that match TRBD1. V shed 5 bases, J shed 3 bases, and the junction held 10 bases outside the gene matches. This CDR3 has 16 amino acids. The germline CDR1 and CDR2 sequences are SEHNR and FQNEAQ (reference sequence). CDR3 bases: TGTGCCAGCAGCGCGACAGGGGAGAGCCATACAGATACGCAGTATTTT. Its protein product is CASSATGESHTDTQYF.

The CDR3, as DNA: TGTGCCGGAAGACAGCGCTCTGGAAACACCATATATTTT. Its protein is CAGRQRSGNTIYF. The V and J genes are TRBV7-9 and TRBJ1-3, with a weak D call TRBD1 (5 bases). The CDR3 is 13 residues long. With 11 bases removed from V and 0 bases from J, the gap between germline ends came to 11 bases. CDR1 is SEHNR and CDR2 is FQNEAQ in the germline V gene (reference sequence). The full variable domain, its missing parts supplied by reference TRBV7-9 and TRBJ1-3, is DTGVSQNPRHKITKRGQNVTFRCDPISEHNRLYWYRQTLGQGPEFLTYFQNEAQLEKSRLLSDRFSAERPKGSFSTLEIQRTEQGDSAMYLCAGRQRSGNTIYFGEGSWLTVV.

The DNA for the CDR3 is TGTGCCAGCAGCTCGGCAAACAGGGGGCTAGCTAACTATGGCTACACCTTC. This translates into CASSSANRGLANYGYTF. V gene TRBV11-2 combines with J gene TRBJ1-2, with 9 bases fitting TRBD1. Germline V gene lookup returns CDR1 SGHAT and CDR2 FQNNGV. V lost 4 bases to trimming and J lost 0 bases; unmatched junction nucleotides: 9. This CDR3 region has 17 residues.

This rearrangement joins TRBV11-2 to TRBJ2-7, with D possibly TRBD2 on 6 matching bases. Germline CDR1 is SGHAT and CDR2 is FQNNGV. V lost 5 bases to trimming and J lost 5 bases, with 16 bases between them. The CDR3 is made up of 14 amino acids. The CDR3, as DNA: TGTGCCAGCAGCCAGCCGGGACTCCCTCACGAGCAGTACTTC. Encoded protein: CASSQPGLPHEQYF. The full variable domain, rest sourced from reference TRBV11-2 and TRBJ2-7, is EAGVAQSPRYKIIEKRQSVAFWCNPISGHATLYWYQQILGQGPKLLIQFQNNGVVDDSQLPKDRFSAERLKGVDSTLKIQPAKLEDSAVYLCASSQPGLPHEQYFGPGTRLTVT.

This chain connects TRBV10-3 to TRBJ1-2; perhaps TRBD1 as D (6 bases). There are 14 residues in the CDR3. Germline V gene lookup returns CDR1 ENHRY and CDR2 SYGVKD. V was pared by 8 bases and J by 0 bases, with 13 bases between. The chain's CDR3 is CAIPRTEANYGYTF. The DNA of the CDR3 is TGTGCCATCCCTAGGACAGAAGCTAACTATGGCTACACCTTC.

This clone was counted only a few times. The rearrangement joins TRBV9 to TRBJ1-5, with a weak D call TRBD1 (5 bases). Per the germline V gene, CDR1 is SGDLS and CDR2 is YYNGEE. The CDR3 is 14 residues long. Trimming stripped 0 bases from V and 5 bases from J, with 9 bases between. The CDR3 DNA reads TGTGCCAGCAGCGTAGGGGGCCCAGATCAGCCCCAGCATTTT. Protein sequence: CASSVGGPDQPQHF.

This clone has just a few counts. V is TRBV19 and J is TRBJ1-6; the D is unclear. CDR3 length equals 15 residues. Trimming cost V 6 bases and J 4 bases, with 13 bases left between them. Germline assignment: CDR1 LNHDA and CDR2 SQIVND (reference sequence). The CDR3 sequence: CASRSDLSYNSPLHF. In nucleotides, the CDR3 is TGTGCCAGTAGGAGTGATCTATCGTATAATTCACCCCTCCACTTT.

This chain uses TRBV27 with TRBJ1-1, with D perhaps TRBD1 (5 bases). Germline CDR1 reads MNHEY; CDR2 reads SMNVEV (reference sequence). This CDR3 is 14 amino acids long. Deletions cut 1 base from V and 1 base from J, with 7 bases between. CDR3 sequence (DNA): TGTGCCAGCAGTTTATGGGGCGGGAACACTGAAGCTTTCTTT. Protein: CASSLWGGNTEAFF.

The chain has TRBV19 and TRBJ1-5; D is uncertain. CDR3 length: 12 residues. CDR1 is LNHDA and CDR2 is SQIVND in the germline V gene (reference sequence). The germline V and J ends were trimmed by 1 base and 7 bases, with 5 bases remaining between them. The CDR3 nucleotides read TGTGCCAGTAGTATAGGAAGCCAGCCCCAGCATTTT. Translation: CASSIGSQPQHF.

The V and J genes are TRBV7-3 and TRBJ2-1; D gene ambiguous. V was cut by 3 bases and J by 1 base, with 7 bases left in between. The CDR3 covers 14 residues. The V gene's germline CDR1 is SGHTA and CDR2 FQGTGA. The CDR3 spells CASSFSVSYNEQFF. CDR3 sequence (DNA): TGTGCCAGCAGCTTTTCGGTTTCCTACAATGAGCAGTTCTTC.

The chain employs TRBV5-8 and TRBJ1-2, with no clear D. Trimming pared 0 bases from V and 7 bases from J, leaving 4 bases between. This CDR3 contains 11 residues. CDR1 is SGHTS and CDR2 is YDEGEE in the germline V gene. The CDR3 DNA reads TGTGCCAGCAGCTTGGCCGGTGGCTACACCTTC. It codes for CASSLAGGYTF.

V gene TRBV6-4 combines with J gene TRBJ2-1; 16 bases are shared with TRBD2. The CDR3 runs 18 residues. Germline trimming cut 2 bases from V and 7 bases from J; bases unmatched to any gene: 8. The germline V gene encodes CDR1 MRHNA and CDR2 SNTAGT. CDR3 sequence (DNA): TGTGCCAGCAGTGACGGGACTAGCGGGGGGGGCGACTCAAATGAGCAGTTCTTC. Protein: CASSDGTSGGGDSNEQFF.

CDR3 sequence (DNA): TGCGCCAGCAGCCAAGAATTTTGGAGCGGAGGGAGCTACGAGCAGTACTTC. It yields the protein CASSQEFWSGGSYEQYF. V is TRBV4-3 and J is TRBJ2-7; the D gene is possibly TRBD2 (6 bases). This CDR3 region has 17 residues. Trimming took off 0 bases at V and 3 bases at J, with 18 bases between the two ends. Germline lookup yields CDR1 LGHNA and CDR2 YSLEER.

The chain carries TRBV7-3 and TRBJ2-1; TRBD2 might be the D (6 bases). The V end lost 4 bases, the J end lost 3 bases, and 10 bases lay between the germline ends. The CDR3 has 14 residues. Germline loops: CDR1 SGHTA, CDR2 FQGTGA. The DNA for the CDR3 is TGTGCCAGCAGCTCCGGGGGTAGCTACAATGAGCAGTTCTTC. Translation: CASSSGGSYNEQFF. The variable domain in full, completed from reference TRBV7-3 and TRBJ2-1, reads GAGVSQTPSNKVTEKGKYVELRCDPISGHTALYWYRQSLGQGPEFLIYFQGTGAADDSGLPNDRFFAVRPEGSVSTLKIQRTERGDSAVYLCASSSGGSYNEQFFGPGTRLTVL.

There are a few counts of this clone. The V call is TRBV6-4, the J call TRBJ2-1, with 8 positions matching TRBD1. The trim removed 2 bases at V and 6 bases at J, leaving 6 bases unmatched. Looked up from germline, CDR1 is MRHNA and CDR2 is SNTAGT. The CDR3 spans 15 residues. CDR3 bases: TGTGCCAGCAGTGACCATCCGGACAGGGCCAATGAGCAGTTCTTC. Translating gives CASSDHPDRANEQFF.